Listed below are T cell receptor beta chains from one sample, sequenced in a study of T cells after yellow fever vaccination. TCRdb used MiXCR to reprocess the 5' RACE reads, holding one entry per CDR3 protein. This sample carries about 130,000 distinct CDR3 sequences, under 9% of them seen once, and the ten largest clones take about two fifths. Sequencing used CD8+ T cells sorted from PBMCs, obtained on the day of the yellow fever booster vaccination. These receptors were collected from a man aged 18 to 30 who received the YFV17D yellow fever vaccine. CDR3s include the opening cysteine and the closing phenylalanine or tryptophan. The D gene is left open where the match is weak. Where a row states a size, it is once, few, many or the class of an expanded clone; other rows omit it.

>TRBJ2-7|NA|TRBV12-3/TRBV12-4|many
TGTGCCAGCCGTGCATCAGGGACATGGCAAGAGCAGTACTTC
CASRASGTWQEQYF
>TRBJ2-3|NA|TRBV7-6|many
TGTGCCAGCAGCTTGCTCGGAGATACGCAGTATTTT
CASSLLGDTQYF
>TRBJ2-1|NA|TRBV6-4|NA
TGTGCCAGCAGTGACTCATCAGGGGCGGTGAGTGAGCAGTTCTTC
CASSDSSGAVSEQFF
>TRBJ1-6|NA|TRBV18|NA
TGTGCCAGCTCACCGTCAACTAAGGGGTATAATTCACCCCTCCACTTT
CASSPSTKGYNSPLHF
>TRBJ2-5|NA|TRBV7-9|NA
TGTGCCAGCAGCTCTCTACAGGGCCAAGAGACCCAGTACTTC
CASSSLQGQETQYF
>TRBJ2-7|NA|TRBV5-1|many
TGCGCCAGCAGCTACACAGGGAGCTCCTACGAGCAGTACTTC
CASSYTGSSYEQYF
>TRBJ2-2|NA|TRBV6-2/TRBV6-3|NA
TGTGCCAGCAGTTATTCGAGGGCTAACACCGGGGAGCTGTTTTTT
CASSYSRANTGELFF
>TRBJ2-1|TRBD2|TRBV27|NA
TGTGCCCTCAGGAGCGGGGGGGTCAACAATGAGCAGTTCTTC
CALRSGGVNNEQFF
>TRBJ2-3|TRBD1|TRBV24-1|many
TGTGCCACCAGTGAACAGGGGTTGGCAGATACGCAGTATTTT
CATSEQGLADTQYF
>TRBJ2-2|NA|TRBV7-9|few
TGTGCCAGCACCTCTAGCCTCCACCCGGACAAGGTATTTCCCGGGGAGCTGTTTTTT
CASTSSLHPDKVFPGELFF
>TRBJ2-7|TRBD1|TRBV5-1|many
TGCGCCAGCCGTGACAGGGAGAACGAGCAGTACTTC
CASRDRENEQYF
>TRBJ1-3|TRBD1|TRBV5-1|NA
TGCGCCAGCAGCAGGACAGGGGAATCTGGAAACACCATATATTTT
CASSRTGESGNTIYF
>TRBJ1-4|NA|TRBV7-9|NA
TGTGCCAGCAGCTTAGACCGTAACGAAAAACTGTTTTTT
CASSLDRNEKLFF
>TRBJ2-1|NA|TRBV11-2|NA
TGTGCCAGCAGGCCCGGGACGGATACCTACAATGAGCAGTTCTTC
CASRPGTDTYNEQFF
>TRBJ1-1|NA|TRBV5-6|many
TGTGCCAGCAGCCTATACCTGCGACCGAACACTGAAGCTTTCTTT
CASSLYLRPNTEAFF
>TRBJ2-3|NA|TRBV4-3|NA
TGCGCCAGCAGCCAAGATAGTTACAGGGTCTTAGAGGTCGTGCAGTATTTT
CASSQDSYRVLEVVQYF
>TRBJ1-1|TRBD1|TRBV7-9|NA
TGTGCCAGCATAGCTTCGACAGGGGGCCAGTTGACTGAAGCTTTCTTT
CASIASTGGQLTEAFF
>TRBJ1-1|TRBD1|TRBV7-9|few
TGTGCCAGCAGCTTTCTTGTCGGGACAGTCAGGAACACTGAAGCTTTCTTT
CASSFLVGTVRNTEAFF
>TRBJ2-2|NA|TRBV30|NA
TGTGCCTGGAGTGTAGCGGTGGGGACCGGGGAGCTGTTTTTT
CAWSVAVGTGELFF
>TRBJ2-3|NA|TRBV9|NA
TGTGCCAGCAGCGTAGTTGAGGGGCCTAGCACAGATACGCAGTATTTT
CASSVVEGPSTDTQYF
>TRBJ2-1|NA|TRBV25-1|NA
TGTGCCAGCAGTGGCGGGGAGCAGTTCTTC
CASSGGEQFF
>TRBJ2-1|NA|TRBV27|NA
TGTGCCAGCAGTTTAAGCCTAGAAGGGTTCAATGAGCAGTTCTTC
CASSLSLEGFNEQFF
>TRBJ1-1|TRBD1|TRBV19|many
TGTGCCAGTACCGACGGGACAGACCGAATGAACACTGAAGCTTTCTTT
CASTDGTDRMNTEAFF
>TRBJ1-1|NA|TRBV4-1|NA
TGCGCCAGCAGCCAAGTGCTCAGGAGGAACACTGAAGCTTTCTTT
CASSQVLRRNTEAFF
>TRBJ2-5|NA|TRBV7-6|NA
TGTGCCAGCATCTCGATGGGGTCCCTGGGAGAGACCCAGTACTTC
CASISMGSLGETQYF
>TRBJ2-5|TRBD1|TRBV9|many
TGTGCCAGCAGCCCGGGACAGGGGTTTCTTACCGAGGCCCAGTACTTC
CASSPGQGFLTEAQYF
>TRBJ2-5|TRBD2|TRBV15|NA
TGTGCCACCAGCAGAGAGGGGACTAGCGGACAAGAGACCCAGTACTTC
CATSREGTSGQETQYF
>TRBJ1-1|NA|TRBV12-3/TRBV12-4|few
TGTGCCAGCAGTTTAGCGCCCAGCCGCACTGAAGCTTTCTTT
CASSLAPSRTEAFF
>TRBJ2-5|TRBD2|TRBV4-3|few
TGCGCCAGCAGCCAGGGGACGGGGGGGCGCGAGACCCAGTACTTC
CASSQGTGGRETQYF
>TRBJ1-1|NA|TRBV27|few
TGTGCCAGCAGTTTGACAGCTCCGCCGCGCACTGAAGCTTTCTTT
CASSLTAPPRTEAFF
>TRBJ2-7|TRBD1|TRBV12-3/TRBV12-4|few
TGTGCCAGCAGTCCGACAGGGGATGTCTACGAGCAGTACTTC
CASSPTGDVYEQYF
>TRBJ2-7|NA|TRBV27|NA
TGTGCCAGCCGGTACGGTTGGACTAACGAGCAGTACTTC
CASRYGWTNEQYF
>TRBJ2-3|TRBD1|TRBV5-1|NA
TGCGCCAGCAGCTGGGAGACAGGGTCGGGAGATACGCAGTATTTT
CASSWETGSGDTQYF
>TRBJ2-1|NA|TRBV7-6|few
TGTGCCAGCAGCCCACAGCTGGCTTACAATGAGCAGTTCTTC
CASSPQLAYNEQFF
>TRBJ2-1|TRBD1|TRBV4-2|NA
TGTGCCAGCAGCCAGGAGGACAGGTGGATTTACAATGAGCAGTTCTTC
CASSQEDRWIYNEQFF
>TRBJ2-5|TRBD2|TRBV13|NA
TGTGCCAGCAGCTTAGCAGGCGGGAGGCGTAAAGAGACCCAGTACTTC
CASSLAGGRRKETQYF
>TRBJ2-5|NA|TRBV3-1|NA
TGTGCCAGCAGCGCCGATCTGGAGACCCAGTACTTC
CASSADLETQYF
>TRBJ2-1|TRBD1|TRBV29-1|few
TGCAGTGGCCGGACAGGGCTGCGAGATGAGCAGTTCTTC
CSGRTGLRDEQFF
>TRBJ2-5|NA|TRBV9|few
TGTGCCAGCAGCCCACGATCCAGAGGGTCCCAAGAGACCCAGTACTTC
CASSPRSRGSQETQYF
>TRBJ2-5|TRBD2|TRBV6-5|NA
TGTGCCAGCAGTTATGGCGGGGGGGCACGGGAGACCCAGTACTTC
CASSYGGGARETQYF
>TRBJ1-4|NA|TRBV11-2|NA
TGTGCCAGCAGCTTAGTGGGAGAGGTTCCAACTAATGAAAAACTGTTTTTT
CASSLVGEVPTNEKLFF
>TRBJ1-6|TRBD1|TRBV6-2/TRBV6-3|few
TGTGCCAGCAGCCGGACAGGGGGCTTAAATTCACCCCTCCACTTT
CASSRTGGLNSPLHF
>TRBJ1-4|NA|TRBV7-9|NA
TGTGCCAGCAGCTTATCTCAAGGAACTGAAAAACTGTTTTTT
CASSLSQGTEKLFF
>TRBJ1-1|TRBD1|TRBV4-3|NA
TGCGCCAGCAGCCAAGATATAATGGGACAGCTTAACACTGAAGCTTTCTTT
CASSQDIMGQLNTEAFF
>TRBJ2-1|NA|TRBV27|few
TGTGCCAGCAGTTTTCGGGGGTACTACAATGAGCAGTTCTTC
CASSFRGYYNEQFF
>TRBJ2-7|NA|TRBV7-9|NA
TGTGCCAGCACCTTAACCTTCGGACTGGAATCCTACGAGCAGTACTTC
CASTLTFGLESYEQYF
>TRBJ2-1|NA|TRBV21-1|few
TGTGCCAGCAGCAAAGGGCAGGACAGGGTGGACTACAATGAGCAGTTCTTC
CASSKGQDRVDYNEQFF
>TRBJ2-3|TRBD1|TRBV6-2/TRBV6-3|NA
TGTGCCAGCAGTTACTACACAACCGGACAGGGGCCGATAGGTACGCAGTATTTT
CASSYYTTGQGPIGTQYF
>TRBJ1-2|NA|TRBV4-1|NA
TGCGCCAGCAGCCAAGTAATGGGGAGCTATGGCTACACCTTC
CASSQVMGSYGYTF
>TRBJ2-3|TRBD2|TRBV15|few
TGTGCCACCGATACCGGGGGGGCTTTTCTCACAGATACGCAGTATTTT
CATDTGGAFLTDTQYF
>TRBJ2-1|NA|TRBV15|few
TGTGCCACCAGCGGATCAGGGGAGTTCGATGAGCAGTTCTTC
CATSGSGEFDEQFF
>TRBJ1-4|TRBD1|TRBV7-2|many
TGTGCCAGCAGCTTCACACAGGGGGCAGTTGAAAAACTGTTTTTT
CASSFTQGAVEKLFF
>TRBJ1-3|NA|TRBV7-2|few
TGTGCCAGCAGCTCGGTCTCTGGAAACACCATATATTTT
CASSSVSGNTIYF
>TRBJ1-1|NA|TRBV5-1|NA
TGCGCCAGCAGCAGATACAGGGTCAACACTGAAGCTTTCTTT
CASSRYRVNTEAFF